A selection of T cell receptor beta chains follows, all from one sample in a study of T cell repertoires in cytomegalovirus infection. From the reads, TCRdb called clonotypes with MiXCR, one entry per CDR3 protein. The sample holds some 600,000 distinct CDR3 sequences; 20% to 25% are singletons and the top ten take less than 10%. The sample consisted of CD8+ T cells from PBMCs. The receptors were gathered from a human donor in good health (CMV status not recorded). Some clones in this sample may be carry-over from other donors' samples. The CDR3 runs from the conserved cysteine through the conserved F or W. D genes are given only for firm matches. Clone size appears in some rows only: once, few, many, or a class for an expanded clone.

TRBJ1-2 few . TRBV29-1 TGCAGCGTTGAGACCGGGGATGGCTACACCTTC CSVETGDGYTF
TRBJ1-2 . . TRBV11-2 TGTGCCAGCAGCTTAGGAGGGGGGATCTCTTATGGCTACACCTTC CASSLGGGISYGYTF
TRBJ2-2 . . TRBV2 TGTGCCAGCAGTGAAGCACGTGAGGATTTTACGAACACCGGGGAGCTGTTTTTT CASSEAREDFTNTGELFF
TRBJ1-5 . . TRBV24-1 TGTGCCACCCAACAGGGAATTAGCAATCAGCCCCAGCATTTT CATQQGISNQPQHF
TRBJ2-1 . . TRBV5-6 TGTGCCAGCACCCTGAGGGGAAATGAGCAGTTCTTC CASTLRGNEQFF
TRBJ1-2 . . TRBV28 TGTGCCAGCAGTCGTCCTCTGGCGGGCTACACCTTC CASSRPLAGYTF
TRBJ2-7 many TRBD2 TRBV7-2 TGTGCCAGCAGCTCCACTAGCGGGGCGAACTACGAGCAGTACTTC CASSSTSGANYEQYF
TRBJ2-2 . . TRBV10-2 TGCGCCAGCATGGGCGTAGAGAACACCGGGGAGCTGTTTTTT CASMGVENTGELFF
TRBJ1-1 many . TRBV7-6 TGTGCCAGCAGCTCCACCCACACTGAAGCTTTCTTT CASSSTHTEAFF
TRBJ2-1 . TRBD2 TRBV29-1 TGCAGCGTTCTGGCGGGGGACTCCTACAATGAGCAGTTCTTC CSVLAGDSYNEQFF
TRBJ2-5 many TRBD2 TRBV7-2 TGTGCCAGCAGCTTAGCGAGAGCGGGGGTGTACCAAGAGACCCAGTACTTC CASSLARAGVYQETQYF
TRBJ2-5 many TRBD1 TRBV7-2 TGTGCCAGCAGCTTAGAATACAGGGGGCCTGAGACCCAGTACTTC CASSLEYRGPETQYF
TRBJ2-2 . TRBD1 TRBV2 TGTGTCAGCGGTCCGGGACAGGGGAACACAGGGGAGCTGTTTTTT CVSGPGQGNTGELFF
TRBJ1-1 . TRBD1 TRBV7-9 TGTGCCAGCAGCAAAAGACAGGGGAAAACTGAAGCTTTCTTT CASSKRQGKTEAFF
TRBJ2-3 many . TRBV28 TGTGCCAGCAGTCCCCTTGGGGATTACCTCACAGATACGCAGTATTTT CASSPLGDYLTDTQYF
TRBJ2-2 many . TRBV27 TGTGCCAGCAGTTTATCGTGGTCCCTGGGGACCGGGGAGCTGTTTTTT CASSLSWSLGTGELFF
TRBJ2-5 . TRBD2 TRBV6-2/TRBV6-3 TGTACCAGCAGTTACTTTAGCGGGATCCAAGAGACCCAGTACTTC CTSSYFSGIQETQYF
TRBJ2-6 many TRBD1 TRBV7-9 TGTGCCAGCGTCGGGACAGGCCTCTCCGGGGCCAACGTCCTGACTTTC CASVGTGLSGANVLTF
TRBJ2-1 . . TRBV7-3 TGTGCCAGCAGCGCCCTACCACTAGCGAGGGGGCAGGGCTCCTACAATGAGCAGTTCTTC CASSALPLARGQGSYNEQFF
TRBJ2-6 many . TRBV5-6 TGTGCCAGCAGCTGGTTGGATGGGACGGCGAACTCTGGGGCCAACGTCCTGACTTTC CASSWLDGTANSGANVLTF
TRBJ2-5 few TRBD2 TRBV6-2/TRBV6-3 TGTGCCAGCAGTCCCAACCTAGCGGCCCAAGAGACCCAGTACTTC CASSPNLAAQETQYF
TRBJ2-1 . . TRBV29-1 TGCAGCGCAGAGACTGTATCCTACAATGAGCAGTTCTTC CSAETVSYNEQFF
TRBJ2-2 few . TRBV29-1 TGCAGCGTTGAAAGGCCCTCGTCCGGGGAGCTGTTTTTT CSVERPSSGELFF
TRBJ1-1 . TRBD1 TRBV4-1 TGCGCCAGCAGCCAAGAAGGGGGCAGGGAGAACACTGAAGCTTTCTTT CASSQEGGRENTEAFF
TRBJ1-6 few TRBD1 TRBV10-3 TGTGCCATCAGTGACCTTGGACAGGCGAGCTCCTATAATTCACCCCTCCACTTT CAISDLGQASSYNSPLHF
TRBJ2-4 many . TRBV7-6 TGTGCCAGCAGCTTAGGGTGGGGAAACATTCAGTACTTC CASSLGWGNIQYF
TRBJ2-3 few TRBD2 TRBV19 TGTGCCAGTAGGACCCTAGCGGGGGAGGTTGGCACAGATACGCAGTATTTT CASRTLAGEVGTDTQYF
TRBJ2-3 few TRBD1 TRBV12-3/TRBV12-4 TGTGCCAGCAGTTTACAGGGGGCTGGGTGGGATACGCAGTATTTT CASSLQGAGWDTQYF
TRBJ2-1 few . TRBV20-1 TGCAGTGCGACCGGGTATGCTACGGGGGAGTCATACAATGAGCAGTTCTTC CSATGYATGESYNEQFF
TRBJ2-5 many TRBD2 TRBV7-2 TGTGCCAGCAGCTTCTCGAAAGAGGGACTAGCGGGGGGTCGGGAGGAGACCCAGTACTTC CASSFSKEGLAGGREETQYF
TRBJ1-6 many . TRBV7-2 TGTGCCAGCAGCGCCGAACAGGCCCCGAGGTATAATTCACCCCTCCACTTT CASSAEQAPRYNSPLHF
TRBJ2-1 many . TRBV20-1 TGCAGTGCCCTGGACATTCCTAAAACCTACAATGAGCAGTTCTTC CSALDIPKTYNEQFF
TRBJ1-1 . . TRBV6-6 TGTGCCAGCAGTATAAGCAGGGGCGGTGGTGAAGCTTTCTTT CASSISRGGGEAFF
TRBJ1-2 few TRBD1 TRBV29-1 TGCAGCGTTTCGGACAGGGTGTCCTCTGGCTACACCTTC CSVSDRVSSGYTF
TRBJ1-1 . TRBD1 TRBV27 TGTGCCAGCAGTCACGGACAGGGGTTAGTTCCCAACACTGAAGCTTTCTTT CASSHGQGLVPNTEAFF
TRBJ2-3 few . TRBV7-6 TGTGCCAGCAGCTTAGACGGGATGACAGATACGCAGTATTTT CASSLDGMTDTQYF
TRBJ2-1 many . TRBV7-2 TGTGCCAGCAGCTTAGCGACGGGGGCCAATGAGCAGTTCTTC CASSLATGANEQFF
TRBJ1-2 many . TRBV28 TGTGCCAGCACCTTTACAGGCGATGGCTACACCTTC CASTFTGDGYTF
TRBJ2-1 . TRBD1 TRBV2 TGTGCCAGCAGTGAAACAGGGGGGAATAATGAGCAGTTCTTC CASSETGGNNEQFF
TRBJ2-2 many TRBD1 TRBV7-6 TGTGCCAGCAGCGGCCCGGGACAGGCTAACCGGGAGCTGTTTTTT CASSGPGQANRELFF
TRBJ1-1 many . TRBV29-1 TGCAGCGTTGAAGGGGGGACTGAAGCTTTCTTT CSVEGGTEAFF
TRBJ2-3 many . TRBV7-6 TGTGCCAGCAGCTTAGCGCCCCCCGGAGGGGGACCCCGCACAGATACGCAGTATTTT CASSLAPPGGGPRTDTQYF
TRBJ1-5 many . TRBV7-6 TGTGCCAGCAGCCGAGGCCCGGGGTCTAGCAATCAGCCCCAGCATTTT CASSRGPGSSNQPQHF
TRBJ1-4 few . TRBV7-9 TGTGCCGCGGGTGGTCTGGATGAAAAACTGTTTTTT CAAGGLDEKLFF
TRBJ1-2 once . TRBV7-6 TGTGCCAGCAGCCTATCGGAGCTTGGCTGCACCTTC CASSLSELGCTF
TRBJ2-1 many TRBD2 TRBV7-2 TGTGCCAGCAGCAATAGCGGGGGGGCCAGGAATGAGCAGTTCTTC CASSNSGGARNEQFF
TRBJ2-6 few . TRBV11-2 TGTGCCACGCCCCTCAGGCCCAGGGGTCCTGGGGCCAACGTCCTGACTTTC CATPLRPRGPGANVLTF
TRBJ1-4 many . TRBV7-9 TGTGCCAGCAGCTTAGCGGAGGGGTTTGGTAATGAAAAACTGTTTTTT CASSLAEGFGNEKLFF
TRBJ2-1 once . TRBV6-6 TGTACCAGCAGTTACATGGCGAATGAGCAGTTCTTC CTSSYMANEQFF
TRBJ1-2 . . TRBV4-3 TGCGCCAGCAGCCAAGATCTGGGATCGGACTATGGCTACACCTTC CASSQDLGSDYGYTF
TRBJ2-2 many . TRBV6-1 TGTGCCAGCAGTGATTTTGGCGGGGAGCTGTTTTTT CASSDFGGELFF